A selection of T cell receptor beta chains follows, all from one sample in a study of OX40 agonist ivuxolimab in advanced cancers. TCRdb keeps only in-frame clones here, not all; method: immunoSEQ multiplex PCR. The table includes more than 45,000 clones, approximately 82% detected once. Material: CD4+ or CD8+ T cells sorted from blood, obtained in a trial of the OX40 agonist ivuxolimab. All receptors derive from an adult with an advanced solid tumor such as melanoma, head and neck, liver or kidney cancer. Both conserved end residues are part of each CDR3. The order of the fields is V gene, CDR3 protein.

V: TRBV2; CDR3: CASRPQRGGSYGNTIYF
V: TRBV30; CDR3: CAWGFSYEQYF
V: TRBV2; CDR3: CASSAQSSYNEQFF
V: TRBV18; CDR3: CASSPGQGSLGNTIYF
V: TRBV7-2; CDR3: CASSQISGKNTGELFF
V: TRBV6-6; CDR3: CATTWTGTTYEQYF
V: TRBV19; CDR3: CASSMAAGGYEQYF
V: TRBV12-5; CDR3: CASGLMGLAENIQYF
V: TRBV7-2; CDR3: CASSLSGTGRTEAFF
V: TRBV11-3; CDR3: CASSPGQGRNTIYF
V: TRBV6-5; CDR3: CASSLGFGSGYTF
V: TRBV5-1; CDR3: CASSLSGPQPQHF
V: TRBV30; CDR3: CAWRRGPEKLFF
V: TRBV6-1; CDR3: CASSEYGYEQYF
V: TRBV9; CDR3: CASKGTGETEAFF
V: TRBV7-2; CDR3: CASSLAGTGVNGYTF
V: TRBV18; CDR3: CASSPRQGQDNSPLHF
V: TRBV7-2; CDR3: CASSPGTLNQPQHF
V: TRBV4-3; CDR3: CASSQRGRATEAFF
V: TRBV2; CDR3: CASSERVGTIYEQYF
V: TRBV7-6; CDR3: CASSPGTYQETQYF
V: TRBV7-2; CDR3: CASSLGPAGGTDTQYF
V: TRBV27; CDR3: CASSFGNRGGAFF
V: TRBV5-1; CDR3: CASSSTGGVADTQYF
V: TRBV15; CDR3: CATSRALLGPDAYEQYF
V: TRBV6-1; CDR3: CASSYTEAFF
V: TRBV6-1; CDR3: CATRLDFNTEAFF
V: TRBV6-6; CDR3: CASNPPGGRDTQYF
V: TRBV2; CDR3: CASSEVKRVGEQFF
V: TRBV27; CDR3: CASSFRGQIHNEQFF
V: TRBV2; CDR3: CASTPGLGNEQFF
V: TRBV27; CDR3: CASSFRQATKQYF
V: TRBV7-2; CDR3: CASSLGPGQGLYEQYF
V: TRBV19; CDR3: CASSRDRGPNTEAFF
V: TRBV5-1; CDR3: CASTTSGREETQYF
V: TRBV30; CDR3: CAWRARGVGETQYF
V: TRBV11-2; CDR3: CASSYLPPGVIADTQYF
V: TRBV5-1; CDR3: CASSLEGTLQETQYF
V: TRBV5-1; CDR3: CASRPNTGVGAKNIQYF
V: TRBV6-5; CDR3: CASILTQGSGYTF
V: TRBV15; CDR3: CATSRDGSGDTQYF
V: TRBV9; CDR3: CASSVSYRGSDSPLHF
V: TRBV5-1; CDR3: CASTLAGGPQEQFF
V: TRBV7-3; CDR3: CASRPASYNEQFF
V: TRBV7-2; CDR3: CASSFSRSSYNEQFF
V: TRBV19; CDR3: CASGLHEQFF
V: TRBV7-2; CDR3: CASSLEGGLYTQYF
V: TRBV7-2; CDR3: CAGGGIYNEQFF
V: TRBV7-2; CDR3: CASSLATAWADTQYF
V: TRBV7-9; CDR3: CASSLGQAHTDTQYF
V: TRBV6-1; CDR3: CAASGGGEQFF
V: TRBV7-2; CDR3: CASSLGQPGFAYNEQFF
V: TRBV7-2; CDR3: CASRVRGITGELFF